This passage covers 22 T cell receptor beta chains from one sample sequenced in a study of T cells after yellow fever vaccination. TCRdb recomputed calls from the 5' RACE reads with MiXCR, one row per CDR3 protein. The data contain about 75,000 distinct CDR3 sequences, under 9.5% of them seen just once; the ten biggest clones take up around 30%. This sample comprised CD8+ T cells sorted from PBMCs, obtained less than 11 days after the first yellow fever vaccination. The receptors derive from a man younger than 30 who received the YFV17D yellow fever vaccine.

This clonotype has ten or more counts. The CDR3 protein is CASSDLASYEQYF. The CDR3 DNA reads as TGTGCCAGCAGTGACCTAGCCTCCTACGAGCAGTACTTC. This chain connects TRBV25-1 to TRBJ2-7, with D perhaps matching TRBD2 (5 bases). This CDR3 comprises 13 residues. Germline-derived CDR1 and CDR2 are MGHDK and SYGVNS. V was pared by 3 bases and J by 0 bases, with 6 bases between.

In its sample, this clonotype was seen many times. This chain joins TRBV28 and TRBJ1-1; maybe TRBD1 (5 bases). The V and J ends lost 8 bases and 3 bases respectively, with 7 bases between them. The CDR3 spans 11 residues. Per the germline V gene, CDR1 is MDHEN and CDR2 is SYDVKM. The CDR3 sequence is CASEGDTEAFF. CDR3 sequence (DNA): TGTGCCAGCGAAGGGGACACTGAAGCTTTCTTT.

V usage is TRBV2 and J usage is TRBJ2-1, with D possibly TRBD2 on 6 matching bases. V was shortened by 2 bases and J by 6 bases, with 14 bases between the two germline ends. CDR3 size: 15 residues. The germline V gene has CDR1 SNHLY and CDR2 FYNNEI. CDR3 coding DNA: TGTGCCAGCAGTGAAACGGGTGAGGGAGGCAATGAGCAGTTCTTC. This translates into CASSETGEGGNEQFF.

The sample holds many counts of this clonotype. This rearrangement joins TRBV29-1 to TRBJ2-1; 9 positions match TRBD1. Germline-derived CDR1 and CDR2 are SQVTM and ANQGSEA. Trimming cost V 1 base and J 12 bases; bases outside gene matches: 10. The CDR3 covers 14 residues. CDR3 amino acids: CSVEGTGVDLGQFF. The CDR3 DNA reads as TGCAGCGTTGAAGGGACAGGGGTGGATTTGGGGCAGTTCTTC.

This clonotype occurred many times. This chain joins TRBV15 and TRBJ1-4, with TRBD1 identical over 9 bases. Trimming removed 1 base from V and 8 bases from J; junction bases left unmatched: 5. CDR1 and CDR2 from the germline V gene are LNHNV and YYDKDF (reference sequence). The CDR3 has 15 residues. CDR3 in DNA: TGTGCCACCAGCAGAGTTGACAGGGGGTTCGAAAAACTGTTTTTT. It yields the protein CATSRVDRGFEKLFF.

This clonotype was counted at least ten times. A junction end diverges from the germline sequence, so it may reflect a read error. The chain has TRBV11-2 and TRBJ2-5; D is uncertain. Germline V gives CDR1 SGHAT, CDR2 FQNNGV. The CDR3 contains 12 residues. CDR3 DNA sequence: TGTGCCAGCAGCCGTGCACAAGAGAACCAGTACTTC. It specifies CASSRAQENQYF.

The sample holds many counts of this clonotype. The J gene is TRBJ2-7, the V gene TRBV20-1, with a weak D call TRBD2 (6 bases). This CDR3 region has 14 residues. The germline gives CDR1 DFQATT, CDR2 SNEGSKA (reference sequence). V lost 0 bases and J 0 bases, leaving 9 bases between the germline ends. The CDR3 DNA reads TGCAGTGCTAGAGATGGGGGGAGCTCCTACGAGCAGTACTTC. This gives the protein CSARDGGSSYEQYF.

This clonotype was detected only a few times. The chain is built from TRBV5-4 and TRBJ1-2; TRBD1 might be the D (6 bases). The V end lost 4 bases, the J end lost 7 bases, and 11 bases lay between the germline ends. This CDR3 has 12 residues. CDR1 is SGHNT, CDR2 YYREEE, per germline (reference sequence). The CDR3 coding sequence is TGTGCCAGCAGCCTCGGGGGGCTTGGCTACACCTTC. Amino acids: CASSLGGLGYTF. The full variable domain, rest sourced from reference TRBV5-4 and TRBJ1-2, is ETGVTQSPTHLIKTRGQQVTLRCSSQSGHNTVSWYQQALGQGPQFIFQYYREEENGRGNFPPRFSGLQFPNYSSELNVNALELDDSALYLCASSLGGLGYTFGSGTRLTVV.

This clonotype was seen many times. The chain uses TRBV6-4 and TRBJ2-3; 8 nucleotides agree with TRBD2. The V segment lost 0 bases and the J segment 1 base; nucleotides outside the gene matches: 6. The length of the CDR3 is 17 residues. The germline V gene has CDR1 MRHNA and CDR2 SNTAGT. In DNA, the CDR3 is TGTGCCAGCAGTGACTCCATAGCGGGGTCTGGCACAGATACGCAGTATTTT. Residues: CASSDSIAGSGTDTQYF.

This clonotype came up many times. The chain employs TRBV20-1 and TRBJ2-7; the match to TRBD1 covers 8 bases. This CDR3 comprises 14 residues. Looked up from germline, CDR1 is DFQATT and CDR2 is SNEGSKA (reference sequence). The V and J ends lost 0 bases and 5 bases, in that order; junction bases with no gene match: 6. The CDR3 is CSARDPDRVNEQYV. The CDR3 DNA reads TGCAGTGCTAGAGATCCGGACAGGGTAAACGAGCAGTACGTC.

The J gene is TRBJ2-7, the V gene TRBV2, with 7 bases identical to TRBD2. Germline values: CDR1 SNHLY, CDR2 FYNNEI. With 8 bases clipped from V and 1 base from J, the junction kept 5 bases outside the gene matches. CDR3 length equals 13 residues. The DNA of the CDR3 is TGTGCCAGCGAGGCGGGGGAGTCCTACGAGCAGTACGTC. Translation: CASEAGESYEQYV.

As concerns this clonotype: A much more abundant neighbour one base away suggests this may be a read error. This chain uses TRBV7-9 with TRBJ1-6; 10 bases map to TRBD1. This CDR3 has 16 amino acids. The ends lost 5 bases at V and 12 bases at J; junction bases unmatched: 13. Per the germline V gene, CDR1 is SEHNR and CDR2 is FQNEAQ (reference sequence). CDR3 bases: TGTGCCAGCAGCGACCGACAGGGGGCGAATCTATTACCCCTCCACTTT. Amino acids: CASSDRQGANLLPLHF. Variable domain in full (rest from reference TRBV7-9 and TRBJ1-6): DTGVSQNPRHKITKRGQNVTFRCDPISEHNRLYWYRQTLGQGPEFLTYFQNEAQLEKSRLLSDRFSAERPKGSFSTLEIQRTEQGDSAMYLCASSDRQGANLLPLHFGNGTRLTVT.

This clonotype was seen ten or more times. The CDR3, as DNA: TGCGCCAGCAGTGGGGATAATGAAAAACTGTTTTTT. This codes for CASSGDNEKLFF. V and J are TRBV10-2 and TRBJ1-4; D ambiguous. This CDR3 region has 12 residues. The V gene's germline CDR1 is WSHSY and CDR2 SAAADI. Between the trimmed V and J ends, which lost 4 bases and 4 bases, there was a span of 4 bases.

This clonotype was detected many times. The DNA for the CDR3 is TGTGCCAGCAGTTACTCAGGGTCTAGGCCTACGCAGTATTTT. Protein product: CASSYSGSRPTQYF. The gene calls are TRBV6-5 and TRBJ2-3; D unresolved. Germline V CDR1 and CDR2: MNHEY, SVGAGI. V was shortened by 0 bases and J by 8 bases, with 12 bases between the two germline ends. There are 14 residues in the CDR3.

CDR3 DNA sequence: TGCAGCGTGAAGGCCCCGGGAGAGCGCTCCTACGAGCAGTACTTC. It specifies CSVKAPGERSYEQYF. The chain uses TRBV29-1 and TRBJ2-7; maybe TRBD2 (6 bases). The CDR3 is 15 residues long. The V end lost 6 bases, the J end lost 0 bases, and 18 bases lay between the germline ends. CDR1 is SQVTM, CDR2 ANQGSEA, per germline.

This clonotype occurred many times. The chain is built from TRBV10-3 and TRBJ2-7; perhaps TRBD2 as D (5 bases). V lost 8 bases and J lost 3, with 14 bases in between. CDR1 is ENHRY and CDR2 is SYGVKD in the germline V gene. The CDR3 extends over 13 amino acids. CDR3 sequence reads: CAIRGREIYEQYF. The CDR3 DNA follows: TGTGCCATCCGAGGAAGGGAGATCTACGAGCAGTACTTC.

There are many counts of this clonotype. V is TRBV10-3 and J is TRBJ2-1, with 7 bases that match TRBD2. Losses at the gene ends were 3 bases for V and 1 base for J; bases not matched to a gene: 3. Germline CDR1 ENHRY, CDR2 SYGVKD. The CDR3 loop spans 15 amino acids. DNA for the CDR3: TGTGCCATCAGTGACCCACTAGCGTCCTACAATGAGCAGTTCTTC. This gives the protein CAISDPLASYNEQFF.

V and J are TRBV12-3 or TRBV12-4 and TRBJ1-6; 8 positions match TRBD1. This CDR3 contains 13 residues. Trimming took 8 bases from V and 8 from J; bases not matched to a gene: 5. The CDR3 region has the DNA TGTGCCAGCTCCGGGACAGGACATTCACCCCTCCACTTT. This translates into CASSGTGHSPLHF.

This clonotype was recorded at least ten times. This rearrangement joins TRBV7-7 to TRBJ2-1; TRBD1 matches at 9 bases. The CDR3 sequence is 15 residues long. J was trimmed by 5 bases and V by 5 bases; bases with no gene match: 7. Germline-derived CDR1 and CDR2 are SSHAT and FNYEAQ (reference sequence). The CDR3 DNA reads TGTGCCAGCAGCAAGGGACAGGGTTTCAACAATGAGCAGTTCTTC. Translation gives CASSKGQGFNNEQFF.

This clonotype showed up many times. V usage is TRBV7-3 and J usage is TRBJ2-5; 16 nucleotides match TRBD2. The CDR3 contains 17 residues. Germline-derived CDR1 and CDR2 are SGHTA and FQGTGA. V lost 6 bases and J lost 4; bases outside the gene matches: 8. CDR3 protein: CASSPGTSGGGSETQYF. The CDR3 bases are TGTGCCAGCAGTCCCGGGACTAGCGGGGGGGGATCAGAGACCCAGTACTTC.

This clonotype was detected only a few times. V usage is TRBV27 and J usage is TRBJ1-1; D not resolved. V lost 6 bases and J lost 5, with 10 bases in between. The length of the CDR3 is 12 residues. Germline-derived CDR1 and CDR2 are MNHEY and SMNVEV (reference sequence). The CDR3 DNA reads as TGTGCCAGCAGACACCCGGGGACTGAAGCTTTCTTT. Protein product: CASRHPGTEAFF.

This clonotype was seen ten or more times. The chain's CDR3 is CASSLPRTGKETQYF. CDR3 in DNA: TGTGCCAGCAGCTTGCCCAGGACAGGGAAAGAGACCCAGTACTTC. V gene TRBV5-6 combines with J gene TRBJ2-5, with 8 nucleotides matching TRBD1. Germline CDR1 reads SGHDT; CDR2 reads YYEEEE. V shed 1 base, J shed 3 bases, and the junction held 5 bases outside the gene matches. The CDR3 contains 15 residues.